What follows describes a single T cell receptor (beta chain). Its antigen is undetermined. The sample originates from a study of beta chain features in type 1 diabetes. Study in general: All of the samples together had approximately 100,000,000 sorted cells examined.

Study-level results: Shorter TCRB CDR3s, moderately but significantly so, were found in Type 1 diabetes patients in all four CD4+ subsets.

What was sequenced were expressed TCRB transcripts, since all of the isolated RNA had been reverse transcribed. Clones were sequenced by immunoSEQ multiplex PCR, and TCRdb holds only the in-frame ones, with some missing. This sample has more than 550,000 clones, with roughly an eighth found just once. CDR1 and CDR2 from the germline V gene are MDHEN and SYDVKM. V gave up 10 bases and J gave up 8 bases; unmatched junction bases: 8. The CDR3 spans 13 residues. The sequenced sample was naive CD4+ T cells from blood. J is TRBJ1-4 and V is TRBV28; 9 nucleotides line up with TRBD1. The sequence came from a man in his late teens or twenties with type 1 diabetes. CDR3 sequence (DNA): TGTGCCATCAAAGGGACAGGGTACGAAAAACTGTTTTTT. It specifies CAIKGTGYEKLFF.